Shown below are 4 T cell receptor beta chains from a single sample sequenced in a study of T cells in Graves' hyperthyroidism and ophthalmopathy. Using RNA transcripts as the source, TCR beta CDR3 regions were amplified. The HTBI set primed first-round TCR CDR3 RT-PCR. MiXCR, run by TCRdb on the multiplex PCR reads, gives a single entry per CDR3 protein. The data hold 300,000 to 350,000 distinct CDR3 sequences, with roughly 20% observed a single time. The sequenced sample was blood. All receptors come from a woman aged 50 to 65 with Graves' hyperthyroidism.

The V call is TRBV12-3 or TRBV12-4, the J call TRBJ2-7; the match to TRBD2 covers 11 bases. The CDR3 sequence is 16 residues long. Unmatched junction bases numbered 7, after V lost 2 bases and J lost 4 bases. The chain's CDR3 is CASSLFSLAGGYEQYF. The DNA for the CDR3 is TGTGCCAGCAGTTTATTTTCCCTAGCGGGAGGTTACGAGCAGTACTTC.

This chain connects TRBV2 to TRBJ2-6, with D possibly called TRBD1 or TRBD2 (6 bases each). Trimming stripped 11 bases from V and 4 bases from J, with 18 bases between. The CDR3 is 15 residues long. Per the germline V gene, CDR1 is SNHLY and CDR2 is FYNNEI. The CDR3 sequence: CAGTEGVTGANVLTF. Written as DNA, the CDR3 is TGTGCCGGCACGGAGGGGGTAACCGGGGCCAACGTCCTGACTTTC.

Many counts were recorded for this clonotype. The chain employs TRBV2 and TRBJ2-7; 8 nucleotides match TRBD1. CDR1 is SNHLY and CDR2 is FYNNEI in the germline V gene. The CDR3 has 13 residues. V lost 4 bases to trimming and J lost 7 bases; unmatched junction nucleotides: 6. Here the CDR3 DNA reads TGTGCCAGCAGTGGGCAGGGGGCGGGAGAGCAGTACTTC. This gives the protein CASSGQGAGEQYF.

This clonotype showed up many times. The chain joins TRBV20-1 to TRBJ2-1; 8 bases line up with TRBD2. The CDR3 loop spans 14 amino acids. Unmatched junction bases numbered 12, after V lost 5 bases and J lost 9 bases. Germline assignment: CDR1 DFQATT and CDR2 SNEGSKA (reference sequence). The CDR3, as DNA: TGCAGTGCTGGGGAAGCGGGAGTGAGTTCTGAGCAGTTCTTC. Its translation is CSAGEAGVSSEQFF.